The 20 T cell receptor beta chains below all came from one sample that was sequenced in a study of cytomegalovirus exposure and HLA in healthy donors. PCR employed 60 Vbeta and 13 Jbeta primers. Clones were read by immunoSEQ multiplex PCR, and TCRdb kept only the in-frame ones, dropping some. The table records 100,000 to 150,000 clones, 74% of them present only once. The sample consisted of PBMCs. Receptors originate from a woman aged 50 to 60 in good health and CMV-seropositive.

This clone occurred once. This chain links TRBV7-9 with TRBJ2-1; 12 bases match TRBD2. The CDR3 totals 17 residues. CDR1 is SEHNR and CDR2 is FQNEAQ in the germline V gene (reference sequence). The V and J ends lost 1 base and 7 bases, in that order; junction bases with no gene match: 8. The CDR3 spells CASSLDRTSGALNEQFF. For the CDR3, the DNA is TGTGCCAGCAGCTTAGATAGGACTAGCGGGGCCTTGAATGAGCAGTTCTTC.

The chain joins TRBV5-1 to TRBJ2-5; unclear D gene. From germline, CDR1 is SGHRS and CDR2 YFSETQ. The CDR3 contains 13 residues. The V end was cut by 3 bases, the J end by 2 bases, with 8 bases between. CDR3 amino acids: CASSSGLQETQYF. The CDR3 DNA reads TGCGCCAGCAGCTCGGGTCTTCAAGAGACCCAGTACTTC.

This clone was detected only once. The rearrangement joins TRBV5-8 to TRBJ2-5, with 8 positions matching TRBD2. Germline CDR1 SGHTS, CDR2 YDEGEE. Trimming cost V 6 bases and J 2 bases; bases outside gene matches: 6. This CDR3 contains 14 residues. The CDR3 bases are TGTGCCAGCACCCGGGGGGGGTTTCAAGAGACCCAGTACTTC. It encodes CASTRGGFQETQYF.

The V gene is TRBV6-4, the J gene TRBJ2-3; D uncertain. Trimming removed 3 bases from V and 0 bases from J, with 13 bases in between. This CDR3 is built from 16 residues. Germline V gene lookup returns CDR1 MRHNA and CDR2 SNTAGT. In DNA, the CDR3 is TGTGCCAGCAGTGAGTCTCTGTATTCTAGCACAGATACGCAGTATTTT. It specifies CASSESLYSSTDTQYF.

V and J are TRBV28 and TRBJ2-5; D might be TRBD1 (7 bases). This CDR3 has 16 residues. Germline V gene sequence: CDR1 MDHEN, CDR2 SYDVKM. The V end lost 5 bases, the J end lost 4 bases, and 20 bases lay between the germline ends. The CDR3 region is CASSPNRQGGRETQYF. In DNA, the CDR3 is TGTGCCAGCAGTCCAAACCGACAGGGAGGTCGAGAGACCCAGTACTTC.

The V call is TRBV2, the J call TRBJ2-7; D perhaps matches TRBD2 (6 bases). Germline V CDR1 and CDR2: SNHLY, FYNNEI. The CDR3 spans 14 residues. Trimming shortened V by 6 bases and J by 2 bases, and 14 bases separated the two germline ends. CDR3 bases: TGTGCCAGCAGGGGAGGACGGACCCCCTACGAGCAGTACTTC. This encodes CASRGGRTPYEQYF.

The V and J genes are TRBV18 and TRBJ2-2; possibly TRBD2 for D (5 bases). V lost 6 bases and J lost 2, with 13 bases in between. Germline assignment: CDR1 KGHSH and CDR2 LQKENI. The CDR3 is made up of 15 amino acids. CDR3 DNA: TGTGCCAGCTCCAATGGACGGACTAACACCGGGGAGCTGTTTTTT. Protein: CASSNGRTNTGELFF.

The chain combines TRBV19 with TRBJ1-5; tentatively, D is TRBD1 (6 bases). Germline V CDR1 and CDR2: LNHDA, SQIVND (reference sequence). The CDR3 runs 15 residues. V was trimmed by 3 bases and J by 5 bases, leaving 14 bases between them. The CDR3 sequence is CASSIRGGPDQPQHF. The CDR3 DNA reads TGTGCCAGTAGTATCCGGGGGGGGCCTGATCAGCCCCAGCATTTT.

As DNA, the CDR3 is TGTGCCAGCAGCTTGAGTTACCTAGCGGGGGGTCAATACACCGGGGAGCTGTTTTTT. It codes for CASSLSYLAGGQYTGELFF. The V gene is TRBV5-6, the J gene TRBJ2-2, with 11 bases matching TRBD2. The CDR3 loop spans 19 amino acids. Trimming at V came to 1 base and at J to 3 bases, leaving 11 bases not matched to a gene. From germline, CDR1 is SGHDT and CDR2 YYEEEE. The full variable domain, in which reference TRBV5-6 and TRBJ2-2 provide the parts outside the CDR3, is DAGVTQSPTHLIKTRGQQVTLRCSPKSGHDTVSWYQQALGQGPQFIFQYYEEEERQRGNFPDRFSGHQFPNYSSELNVNALLLGDSALYLCASSLSYLAGGQYTGELFFGEGSRLTVL.

The chain has TRBV7-2 and TRBJ1-1; TRBD1 is a possible D gene (6 bases). CDR3 length: 16 amino acids. Trimming left V 1 base short and J 1 base short, with 13 bases between. Looked up from germline, CDR1 is SGHTA and CDR2 is FQGNSA. The CDR3: CASSLDMGQKNTEAFF. In nucleotides, the CDR3 is TGTGCCAGCAGCTTAGACATGGGACAAAAGAACACTGAAGCTTTCTTT.

This chain joins TRBV18 and TRBJ1-5, with D hard to call. V lost 2 bases to trimming and J lost 0 bases, with 14 bases between them. This CDR3 is built from 17 residues. Per germline, CDR1 KGHSH and CDR2 LQKENI. This chain's CDR3 is CASSPDHSRYSNQPQHF. In nucleotides, the CDR3 is TGTGCCAGCTCACCAGACCACAGCAGATATAGCAATCAGCCCCAGCATTTT.

V gene TRBV6-5 combines with J gene TRBJ1-1, with a possible D match to TRBD1 (6 bases). This CDR3 contains 12 residues. The ends were cut back, 7 bases at V and 5 bases at J, with 11 bases in the middle. Looked up from germline, CDR1 is MNHEY and CDR2 is SVGAGI. CDR3 protein: CASMKGGTEAFF. The CDR3 DNA sequence: TGTGCCAGCATGAAGGGGGGGACTGAAGCTTTCTTT.

V is TRBV6-1 and J is TRBJ2-7; D is perhaps TRBD1 (6 bases). In germline, CDR1 is MNHNS, CDR2 SASEGT. The CDR3 has 14 amino acids. Trimming pared 6 bases from V and 1 base from J, leaving 13 bases between. The CDR3 sequence is CASSRRDTSYEQYF. The CDR3 DNA reads as TGTGCCAGCAGCCGCCGGGACACTTCCTACGAGCAGTACTTC.

The chain combines TRBV19 with TRBJ2-1; a weak D match, TRBD2 (7 bases). CDR3 length: 15 residues. The germline V and J ends were trimmed by 6 bases and 6 bases, with 18 bases remaining between them. The germline V gene has CDR1 LNHDA and CDR2 SQIVND (reference sequence). Written as DNA, the CDR3 is TGTGCCAGTAGGCTGACGGGGGGCGGGGCCAATGAGCAGTTCTTC. Amino acid sequence: CASRLTGGGANEQFF. Full variable domain (outside the CDR3, taken from reference TRBV19 and TRBJ2-1): DGGITQSPKYLFRKEGQNVTLSCEQNLNHDAMYWYRQDPGQGLRLIYYSQIVNDFQKGDIAEGYSVSREKKESFPLTVTSAQKNPTAFYLCASRLTGGGANEQFFGPGTRLTVL.

The chain combines TRBV5-1 with TRBJ2-3, with TRBD2 as a possible D gene (6 bases). From germline, CDR1 is SGHRS and CDR2 YFSETQ. Deletions cut 0 bases from V and 6 bases from J, with 11 bases between. The CDR3 has 14 amino acids. CDR3 region: CASSLAGLADTQYF. The CDR3 nucleotides are TGCGCCAGCAGCTTGGCCGGGCTAGCGGATACGCAGTATTTT.

This rearrangement joins TRBV9 to TRBJ1-5; no definite D call. The V and J ends lost 4 bases and 7 bases respectively, with 6 bases between them. This CDR3 is built from 11 residues. Germline assignment: CDR1 SGDLS and CDR2 YYNGEE. CDR3 protein: CASSPRQPQHF. The CDR3 DNA follows: TGTGCCAGCAGCCCGCGGCAGCCCCAGCATTTT.

The chain is built from TRBV7-3 and TRBJ2-3; 8 nucleotides match TRBD2. In germline, CDR1 is SGHTA, CDR2 FQGTGA. After removal of 0 bases from V and 0 bases from J, the junction contained 5 bases not matched to a gene. The CDR3 has 17 residues. CDR3 protein: CASSLTRGATSTDTQYF. As DNA, the CDR3 is TGTGCCAGCAGCTTAACGCGGGGGGCCACGAGCACAGATACGCAGTATTTT.

J is TRBJ1-2 and V is TRBV2; TRBD1 aligns across 9 bases. The ends lost 6 bases at V and 6 bases at J; junction bases unmatched: 5. Germline loops: CDR1 SNHLY, CDR2 FYNNEI. The CDR3 runs to 13 residues. The CDR3 here is CASRADRGDGYTF. CDR3 in DNA: TGTGCCAGCAGGGCAGACAGGGGGGATGGCTACACCTTC.

A note on this clone: The sample carries other DNA sequences with the same CDR3. The rearrangement uses TRBV19 and TRBJ1-5, with a tentative D call TRBD1 (6 bases). This CDR3 spans 14 amino acids. CDR1 and CDR2 from the germline V gene are LNHDA and SQIVND (reference sequence). V was pared by 3 bases and J by 1 base, with 7 bases between. In nucleotides, the CDR3 is TGTGCCAGTAGTATGGACAGCAGCAATCAGCCCCAGCATTTT. It is translated as CASSMDSSNQPQHF.

In its sample, this clone was seen once. The chain couples TRBV5-1 to TRBJ2-6; possibly TRBD2 for D (6 bases). Trimming took off 4 bases at V and 2 bases at J, with 16 bases between the two ends. The CDR3 runs 17 residues. Germline-derived CDR1 and CDR2 are SGHRS and YFSETQ. The CDR3 DNA reads as TGCGCCAGCAGCAGGAGGGTCGCTTCACCTGGGGCCAACGTCCTGACTTTC. Amino acids: CASSRRVASPGANVLTF.